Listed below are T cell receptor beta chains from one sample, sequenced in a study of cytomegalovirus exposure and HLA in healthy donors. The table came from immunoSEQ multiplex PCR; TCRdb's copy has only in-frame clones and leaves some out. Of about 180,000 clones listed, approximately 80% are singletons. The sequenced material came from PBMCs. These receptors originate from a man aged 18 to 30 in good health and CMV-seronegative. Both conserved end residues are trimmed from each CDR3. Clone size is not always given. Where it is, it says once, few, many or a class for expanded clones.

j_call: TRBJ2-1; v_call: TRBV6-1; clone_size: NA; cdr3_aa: ASMRGGSYNEQF
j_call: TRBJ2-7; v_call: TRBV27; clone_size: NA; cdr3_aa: ASSLSPGASSYEQY
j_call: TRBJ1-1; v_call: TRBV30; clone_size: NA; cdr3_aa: ARTPGQGRRTEAF
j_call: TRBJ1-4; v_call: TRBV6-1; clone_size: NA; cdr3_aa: ASSGGSTPGEKLF
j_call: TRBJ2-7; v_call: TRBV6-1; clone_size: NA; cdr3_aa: ASTITGFEQY
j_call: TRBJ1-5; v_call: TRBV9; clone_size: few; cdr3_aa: ASSPSGTGNQPQH
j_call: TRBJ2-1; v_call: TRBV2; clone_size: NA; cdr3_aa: ASSAGTGREGYNEQF
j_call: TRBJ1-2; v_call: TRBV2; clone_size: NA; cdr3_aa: ATTRDRGNYGYT
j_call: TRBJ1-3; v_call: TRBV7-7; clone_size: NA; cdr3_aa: ASSSGPGNTIY
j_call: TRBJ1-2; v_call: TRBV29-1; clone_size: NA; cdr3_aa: SVDRGQGANGYT
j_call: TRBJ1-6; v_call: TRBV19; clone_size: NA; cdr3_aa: ASSTTANSPLH
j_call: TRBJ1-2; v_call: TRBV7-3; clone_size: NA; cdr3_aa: ASSPTGQRGDGYT
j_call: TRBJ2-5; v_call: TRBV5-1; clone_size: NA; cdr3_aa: ASKNRTGEETQY
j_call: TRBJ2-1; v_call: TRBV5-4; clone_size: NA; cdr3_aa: ASSPGLAGGFSYNEQF
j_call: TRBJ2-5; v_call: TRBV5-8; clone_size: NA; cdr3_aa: ASSRGLAGGQETQY
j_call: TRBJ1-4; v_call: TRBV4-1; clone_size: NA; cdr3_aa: ASSLGDRGNEKLF
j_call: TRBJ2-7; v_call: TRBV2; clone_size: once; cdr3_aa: ASSEGLAGVSEQY
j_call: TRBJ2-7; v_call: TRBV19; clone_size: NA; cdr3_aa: ASSPSGQGAPSGEQY
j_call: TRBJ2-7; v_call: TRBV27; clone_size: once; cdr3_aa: ASRGAGGSYEQY
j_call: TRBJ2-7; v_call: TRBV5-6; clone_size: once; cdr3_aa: ASSFLSGGSYEQY
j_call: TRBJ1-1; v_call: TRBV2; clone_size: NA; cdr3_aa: ANTRDMNTEAF
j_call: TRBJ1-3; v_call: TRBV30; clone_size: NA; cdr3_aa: AWRNVGQGNTIY
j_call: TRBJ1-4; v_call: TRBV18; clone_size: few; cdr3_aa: ASSPGTTNEKLF
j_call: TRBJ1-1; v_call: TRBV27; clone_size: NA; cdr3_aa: ASSFWDRYTEAF
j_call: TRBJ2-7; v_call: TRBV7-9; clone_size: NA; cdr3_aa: ASSLRQFRTYEQY
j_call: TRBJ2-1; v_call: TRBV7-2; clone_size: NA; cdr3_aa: ASSRGLAGHEQF
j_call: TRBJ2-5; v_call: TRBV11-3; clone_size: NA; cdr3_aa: ASSLGAGGEETQY